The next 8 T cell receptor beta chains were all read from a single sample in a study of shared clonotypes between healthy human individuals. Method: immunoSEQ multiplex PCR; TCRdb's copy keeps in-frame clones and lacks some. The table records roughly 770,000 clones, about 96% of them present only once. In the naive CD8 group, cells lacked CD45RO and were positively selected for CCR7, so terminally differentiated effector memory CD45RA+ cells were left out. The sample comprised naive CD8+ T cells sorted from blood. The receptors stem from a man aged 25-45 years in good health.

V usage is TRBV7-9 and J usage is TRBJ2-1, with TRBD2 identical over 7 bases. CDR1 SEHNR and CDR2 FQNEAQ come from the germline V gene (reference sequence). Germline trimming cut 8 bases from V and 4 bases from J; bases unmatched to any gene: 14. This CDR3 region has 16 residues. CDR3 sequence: CASLIPGGSGYNEQFF. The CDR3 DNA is TGTGCCAGCCTAATCCCGGGGGGTTCGGGATACAATGAGCAGTTCTTC.

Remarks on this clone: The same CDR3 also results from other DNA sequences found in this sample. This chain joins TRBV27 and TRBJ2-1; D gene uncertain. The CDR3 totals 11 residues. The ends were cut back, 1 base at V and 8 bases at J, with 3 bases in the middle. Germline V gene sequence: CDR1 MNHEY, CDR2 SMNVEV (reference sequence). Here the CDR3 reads CASSLFDEQFF. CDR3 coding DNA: TGTGCCAGCAGTTTATTTGATGAGCAGTTCTTC.

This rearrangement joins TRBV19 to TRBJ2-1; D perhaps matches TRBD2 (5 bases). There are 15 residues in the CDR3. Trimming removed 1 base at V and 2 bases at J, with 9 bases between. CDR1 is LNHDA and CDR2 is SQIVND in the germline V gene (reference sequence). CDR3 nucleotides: TGTGCCAGTAGTATAGTGGTCGGGGCCTACAATGAGCAGTTCTTC. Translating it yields CASSIVVGAYNEQFF.

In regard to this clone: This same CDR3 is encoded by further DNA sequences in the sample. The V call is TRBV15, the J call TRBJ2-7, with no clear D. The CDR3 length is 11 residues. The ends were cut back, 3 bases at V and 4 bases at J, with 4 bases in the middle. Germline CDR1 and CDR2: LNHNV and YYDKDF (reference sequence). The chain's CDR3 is CATSRGYEQYF. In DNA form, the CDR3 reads TGTGCCACCAGCAGGGGATACGAGCAGTACTTC.

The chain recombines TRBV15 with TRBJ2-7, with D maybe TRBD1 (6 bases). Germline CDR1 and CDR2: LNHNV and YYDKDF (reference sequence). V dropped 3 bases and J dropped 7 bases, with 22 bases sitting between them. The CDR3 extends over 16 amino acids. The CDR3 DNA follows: TGTGCCACCAGCAGGCCACGGGACACCAATCCTTGGGAGCAGTACTTC. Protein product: CATSRPRDTNPWEQYF.

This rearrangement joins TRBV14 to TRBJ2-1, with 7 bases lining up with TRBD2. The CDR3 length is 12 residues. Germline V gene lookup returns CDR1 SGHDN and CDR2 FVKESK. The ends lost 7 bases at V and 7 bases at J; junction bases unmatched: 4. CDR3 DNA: TGTGCCAGCAACGGGGGAGGGAATGAGCAGTTCTTC. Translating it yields CASNGGGNEQFF.

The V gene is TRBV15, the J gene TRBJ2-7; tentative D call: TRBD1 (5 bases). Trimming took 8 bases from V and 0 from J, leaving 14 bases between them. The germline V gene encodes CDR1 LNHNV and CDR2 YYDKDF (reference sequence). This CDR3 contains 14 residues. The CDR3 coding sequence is TGTGCCACCTCGCGACAAGGGGACTCCTACGAGCAGTACTTC. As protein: CATSRQGDSYEQYF.

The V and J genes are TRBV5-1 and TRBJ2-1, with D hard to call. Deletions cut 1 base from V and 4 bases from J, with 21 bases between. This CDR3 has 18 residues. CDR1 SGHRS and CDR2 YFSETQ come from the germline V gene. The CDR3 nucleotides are TGCGCCAGCAGCTTGACAAACCTCCACTGGGGTGGATACAATGAGCAGTTCTTC. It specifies CASSLTNLHWGGYNEQFF. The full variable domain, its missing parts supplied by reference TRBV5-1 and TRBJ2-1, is KAGVTQTPRYLIKTRGQQVTLSCSPISGHRSVSWYQQTPGQGLQFLFEYFSETQRNKGNFPGRFSGRQFSNSRSEMNVSTLELGDSALYLCASSLTNLHWGGYNEQFFGPGTRLTVL.